These T cell receptor beta chains were read from a single sample in a study of control samples from healthy donors and cancer patients. Assay: immunoSEQ multiplex PCR; the TCRdb copy retains only in-frame clones and omits some. The sample shows 55,000 to 75,000 clones, about 87% of them seen only once. Sequencing input: PBMCs. The receptors derive from a woman in her 50s with head and neck cancer. The conserved cysteine and the conserved F or W are not part of the CDR3 here. Fields, in order: V gene, J gene, CDR3 length, CDR3 protein.

v_call: TRBV6-1; j_call: TRBJ1-5; cdr3_length: 13; cdr3_aa: ASSEGTGRSQPQH
v_call: TRBV27; j_call: TRBJ1-2; cdr3_length: 11; cdr3_aa: ASSSGESYGYT
v_call: TRBV6-5; j_call: TRBJ2-2; cdr3_length: 13; cdr3_aa: ASTLLGDGTGELF
v_call: TRBV5-6; j_call: TRBJ2-7; cdr3_length: 12; cdr3_aa: ASSLGGGPYEQY
v_call: TRBV30; j_call: TRBJ2-1; cdr3_length: 12; cdr3_aa: AWSVRRGGNEQF
v_call: TRBV9; j_call: TRBJ2-5; cdr3_length: 15; cdr3_aa: ASSQTPNRAGMETQY
v_call: TRBV30; j_call: TRBJ2-2; cdr3_length: 11; cdr3_aa: AWGQGDTGELF
v_call: TRBV21-1; j_call: TRBJ2-5; cdr3_length: 14; cdr3_aa: ASSCRGGRIQETQY
v_call: TRBV6-5; j_call: TRBJ1-6; cdr3_length: 13; cdr3_aa: ASSNIQGLNSPLH
v_call: TRBV6-5; j_call: TRBJ1-1; cdr3_length: 14; cdr3_aa: ASSYSSRGGKTEAF
v_call: TRBV11-2; j_call: TRBJ1-2; cdr3_length: 11; cdr3_aa: ASSLDSGYGYT
v_call: TRBV3-1/TRBV3-2; j_call: TRBJ1-6; cdr3_length: 15; cdr3_aa: ASSQGVQGARYSPLH
v_call: TRBV7-3; j_call: TRBJ1-3; cdr3_length: 13; cdr3_aa: ASSLGTDSGNTIY
v_call: TRBV7-2; j_call: TRBJ2-1; cdr3_length: 14; cdr3_aa: ASSLGAGSPGNEQF
v_call: TRBV30; j_call: TRBJ2-2; cdr3_length: 14; cdr3_aa: AWTNHRTGDTGELF
v_call: TRBV5-4; j_call: TRBJ2-1; cdr3_length: 12; cdr3_aa: ASKRRGGTNEQF
v_call: TRBV24-1; j_call: TRBJ2-3; cdr3_length: 14; cdr3_aa: ATSDNSGAGGDTQY
v_call: TRBV5-1; j_call: TRBJ2-7; cdr3_length: 12; cdr3_aa: ASSLARGSHEQY
v_call: TRBV6-4; j_call: TRBJ2-2; cdr3_length: 10; cdr3_aa: ASSKHTGELF
v_call: TRBV9; j_call: TRBJ1-1; cdr3_length: 12; cdr3_aa: ASSVTDLNTEAF
v_call: TRBV18; j_call: TRBJ1-3; cdr3_length: 14; cdr3_aa: ASSTAETGVGNTIY
v_call: TRBV6-5; j_call: TRBJ2-6; cdr3_length: 13; cdr3_aa: ASRRTGTGANVLT
v_call: TRBV6-5; j_call: TRBJ2-3; cdr3_length: 11; cdr3_aa: ASNGLATDTQY
v_call: TRBV7-6; j_call: TRBJ1-6; cdr3_length: 12; cdr3_aa: ASSLTGNNSPLH
v_call: TRBV4-1; j_call: TRBJ1-1; cdr3_length: 13; cdr3_aa: ASSQGQGTNTEAF
v_call: TRBV4-3; j_call: TRBJ1-2; cdr3_length: 14; cdr3_aa: ASSQAVGTGIYGYT
v_call: TRBV4-3; j_call: TRBJ2-1; cdr3_length: 13; cdr3_aa: ASSQRDTPYNEQF
v_call: TRBV9; j_call: TRBJ1-3; cdr3_length: 15; cdr3_aa: ASSVEIWEDSGNTIY
v_call: TRBV28; j_call: TRBJ1-6; cdr3_length: 15; cdr3_aa: ASSLDRGLAYNSPLH
v_call: TRBV9; j_call: TRBJ1-4; cdr3_length: 13; cdr3_aa: ASSVQGQFNEKLF
v_call: TRBV6-2/TRBV6-3; j_call: TRBJ1-6; cdr3_length: 15; cdr3_aa: ASSYSDPRGLGSPLH